A selection of T cell receptor beta chains follows, all from one sample in a study of blood T cell repertoires in COVID-19. TCRdb keeps only in-frame clones here, not all; method: immunoSEQ multiplex PCR. This table holds under 200,000 clones, about 80% found once. The sequenced sample was PBMCs or T cells enriched from blood (not recorded which). These receptors were collected from a woman in her 70s in a cohort exposed to, infected with or recovered from COVID-19 (not recorded which). The CDR3 runs from the conserved cysteine through the conserved F or W. Fields, in order: D gene, J gene, clone size, V gene, CDR3 protein, CDR3 DNA. The D gene is left open where the match is weak. The size of a clone is reported for some rows only, either as once, few or many, or as a class for expanded clones.

TRBD1 | TRBJ2-7 | - | TRBV28 | CASSFLTGGYEQYF | TGTGCCAGCAGTTTCCTTACAGGGGGGTACGAGCAGTACTTC
- | TRBJ2-1 | - | TRBV5-1 | CASSLTAGTPPGEQFF | TGCGCCAGCAGCCTCACCGCCGGGACTCCTCCAGGTGAGCAGTTCTTC
- | TRBJ2-2 | once | TRBV24-1 | CATSDARNTGELFF | TGTGCCACCAGCGATGCTAGGAACACCGGGGAGCTGTTTTTT
- | TRBJ1-2 | once | TRBV3-1/TRBV3-2 | CASSPREAGGYTF | TGTGCCAGCAGCCCCCGGGAGGCTGGTGGCTACACCTTC
- | TRBJ2-7 | - | TRBV18 | CASSPSPTGMDEQYF | TGTGCCAGCTCACCATCCCCCACAGGGATGGACGAGCAGTACTTC
- | TRBJ2-3 | - | TRBV19 | CATGNRDTDTQYF | TGTGCCACCGGGAACAGGGACACAGATACGCAGTATTTT
- | TRBJ1-2 | few | TRBV18 | CASSQAGGQYGYTF | TGTGCCAGCTCACAAGCGGGGGGCCAATATGGCTACACCTTC
- | TRBJ2-3 | - | TRBV7-9 | CASSPAGGTLKDTQYF | TGTGCCAGCAGTCCCGCTGGCGGGACTTTGAAAGATACGCAGTATTTT
- | TRBJ1-2 | - | TRBV3-1/TRBV3-2 | CASSQAPGDGYTF | TGTGCCAGCAGCCAAGCCCCAGGGGACGGCTACACCTTC
- | TRBJ2-1 | - | TRBV3-1/TRBV3-2 | CASSQANQGSEQFF | TGTGCCAGCAGCCAAGCAAACCAGGGGAGTGAGCAGTTCTTC
TRBD1 | TRBJ1-2 | - | TRBV27 | CASSLEGQTDGYTF | TGTGCCAGCAGTTTAGAGGGACAGACCGATGGCTACACCTTC
- | TRBJ2-7 | few | TRBV7-3 | CASSPEGQAPYEQYF | TGTGCCAGCAGCCCAGAGGGACAAGCGCCCTACGAGCAGTACTTC
- | TRBJ1-5 | - | TRBV2 | CASSVQGPSLHQPQHF | TGTGCTAGCAGCGTGCAGGGTCCATCGTTACATCAGCCCCAGCATTTT
- | TRBJ1-4 | - | TRBV2 | CASSGNTGIGRKLFF | TGTGCCAGCAGTGGAAATACAGGGATAGGGCGAAAACTGTTTTTT
- | TRBJ1-5 | - | TRBV11-3 | CASSFGSGNQPQHF | TGTGCCAGCAGCTTTGGCAGTGGTAATCAGCCCCAGCATTTT
- | TRBJ2-3 | - | TRBV28 | CASSFSGETDTQYF | TGTGCCAGCAGTTTTAGCGGAGAGACAGATACGCAGTATTTT
TRBD1 | TRBJ2-7 | - | TRBV14 | CASSRDRAMAYEQYF | TGTGCCAGCAGCCGGGACAGGGCAATGGCCTACGAGCAGTACTTC
TRBD2 | TRBJ2-5 | - | TRBV3-1/TRBV3-2 | CASSQPLAGGETQYF | TGTGCCAGCAGCCAACCGCTAGCGGGAGGAGAGACCCAGTACTTC
- | TRBJ2-5 | - | TRBV29-1 | CSADRGSQETQYF | TGCAGCGCTGATAGGGGCTCCCAAGAGACCCAGTACTTC
- | TRBJ2-1 | - | TRBV11-2 | CASSLRFSGLTYNEQFF | TGTGCCAGCAGCTTAAGATTCTCAGGACTTACCTACAATGAGCAGTTCTTC
TRBD1 | TRBJ2-4 | once | TRBV18 | CASSPQTGRNIQYF | TGTGCCAGCTCACCACAGACAGGGAGAAACATTCAGTACTTC
- | TRBJ1-1 | - | TRBV20-1 | CILDLNTEAFF | TGCATCCTGGACTTGAACACTGAAGCTTTCTTT
- | TRBJ1-3 | - | TRBV30 | CAWSLRAGNTIYF | TGTGCCTGGAGTCTCAGGGCTGGAAACACCATATATTTT
- | TRBJ2-3 | - | TRBV2 | CASSEMVGDTDTQYF | TGTGCCAGCAGTGAAATGGTGGGAGATACAGATACGCAGTATTTT
TRBD2 | TRBJ2-1 | - | TRBV28 | CASTPGGGSWDNEQFF | TGTGCCAGCACTCCTGGGGGAGGGAGTTGGGACAATGAGCAGTTCTTC
TRBD2 | TRBJ2-3 | - | TRBV3-1/TRBV3-2 | CASREKSGRVTDTQYF | TGTGCCAGCAGGGAGAAAAGCGGGAGGGTCACAGATACGCAGTATTTT
TRBD2 | TRBJ2-1 | - | TRBV24-1 | CATSDSLLAGGLGEQFF | TGTGCCACCAGTGATTCCCTTCTAGCGGGAGGGCTTGGTGAGCAGTTCTTC
TRBD2 | TRBJ2-3 | - | TRBV7-8 | CASRTHGGVGTDTQYF | TGTGCCAGCAGGACACATGGGGGGGTGGGAACAGATACGCAGTATTTT
- | TRBJ2-5 | - | TRBV12-3/TRBV12-4 | CASSLNLLETQYF | TGTGCCAGCAGTTTAAATCTGTTGGAGACCCAGTACTTC
TRBD2 | TRBJ2-3 | - | TRBV28 | CASSRPRLAGITDTQYF | TGTGCCAGCAGCCGACCCCGACTAGCGGGAATAACAGATACGCAGTATTTT
TRBD2 | TRBJ2-1 | - | TRBV2 | CASTSRTSPYNEQFF | TGTGCCAGCACTTCCCGGACTAGCCCCTACAATGAGCAGTTCTTC
TRBD1 | TRBJ2-3 | - | TRBV24-1 | CATSDQGQATDTQYF | TGTGCCACCAGTGATCAGGGACAGGCCACAGATACGCAGTATTTT
TRBD1 | TRBJ1-2 | - | TRBV10-3 | CAIRGQFDGYTF | TGTGCCATCCGGGGACAGTTCGATGGCTACACCTTC
- | TRBJ2-5 | - | TRBV7-9 | CAIAPGRQLQETQYF | TGTGCCATTGCGCCCGGACGACAGTTACAAGAGACCCAGTACTTC
TRBD1 | TRBJ1-6 | once | TRBV10-3 | CAIRDGTAASPLHF | TGTGCCATCAGGGATGGGACAGCTGCTTCACCCCTCCACTTT
TRBD1 | TRBJ2-5 | - | TRBV5-1 | CASSSGQGSPETQYF | TGCGCCAGCAGCTCGGGACAGGGGAGCCCAGAGACCCAGTACTTC
TRBD2 | TRBJ2-3 | - | TRBV2 | CASSEGLAGGDTQYF | TGTGCCAGCAGTGAAGGGCTAGCGGGTGGGGATACGCAGTATTTT
- | TRBJ2-1 | - | TRBV19 | CASGSRREQFF | TGTGCCAGCGGCTCTAGACGGGAGCAGTTCTTC
- | TRBJ1-6 | many | TRBV27 | CASSLNGDSPLHF | TGTGCCAGCAGTTTAAACGGGGATTCACCCCTCCACTTT
- | TRBJ2-7 | - | TRBV28 | CASSWLGQSYEQYF | TGTGCCAGCAGTTGGTTGGGGCAGAGCTACGAGCAGTACTTC
- | TRBJ2-3 | - | TRBV19 | CASSIQLSTDTQYF | TGTGCCAGTAGTATACAACTCAGCACAGATACGCAGTATTTT
- | TRBJ2-1 | - | TRBV6-5 | CASSYAGPVRYNEQFF | TGTGCCAGCAGTTACGCGGGGCCGGTACGCTACAATGAGCAGTTCTTC
- | TRBJ2-7 | - | TRBV5-4 | CASSYDSARVEQYF | TGTGCCAGCAGCTACGACAGCGCTCGGGTCGAGCAGTACTTC
TRBD1 | TRBJ2-5 | few | TRBV10-3 | CAIRTQGMETQYF | TGTGCCATCAGGACACAGGGGATGGAGACCCAGTACTTC
- | TRBJ2-4 | - | TRBV7-8 | CASSLGGGVGNIQYF | TGTGCCAGCAGCTTAGGTGGAGGGGTCGGAAACATTCAGTACTTC
TRBD2 | TRBJ2-7 | - | TRBV23-1 | CASSLHGLDYEQYF | TGCGCCAGCAGCCTACACGGACTAGACTACGAGCAGTACTTC
- | TRBJ1-2 | once | TRBV15 | CATNRDHGSEYGYTF | TGTGCCACCAACAGAGATCATGGCAGTGAATATGGCTACACCTTC
- | TRBJ2-3 | - | TRBV9 | CASSVVPLAPDTQYF | TGTGCCAGCAGCGTAGTCCCACTAGCCCCAGATACGCAGTATTTT
- | TRBJ1-1 | - | TRBV15 | CATSRDRGLNTEAFF | TGTGCCACCAGCAGAGATCGAGGGTTGAACACTGAAGCTTTCTTT
TRBD2 | TRBJ2-7 | - | TRBV28 | CASSLLAEVGYEQYF | TGTGCCAGCAGTTTGCTAGCGGAAGTCGGCTACGAGCAGTACTTC
- | TRBJ1-1 | - | TRBV28 | CASRITGREPEAFF | TGTGCCAGCAGAATAACAGGGCGGGAGCCTGAAGCTTTCTTT
TRBD1 | TRBJ1-2 | - | TRBV2 | CASSMGQPNYGYTF | TGTGCCAGCAGCATGGGACAGCCTAACTATGGCTACACCTTC